This T cell receptor (beta chain) was recovered during a study of blood T cells in healthy people across ages (dated by TCRdb to the mid-2010s). About the investigation overall: In model experiments, template switching captured about one uniquely barcoded TCR beta cDNA molecule for every two T cells. Using the same blood draw, the study looked at two additional independent replicas of 1 million unique cDNA reads for two donors, one aged 18 to 30 and the other aged 80 or older. Four age groups were formed from the donors: young (average around 15 years), middle-aged (less than 40), aged (more than 55) and long-lived (less than 85). To avoid experimental bias, donors of different ages were spread randomly across the sequencing lanes. Age-related changes in TCR beta repertoire diversity were measured in the study by deep sequencing normalized with unique cDNA molecular identifiers.

Library generation was performed with 5' RACE. The sequencing machine was an Illumina HiSeq 2500. A second PCR of roughly 7 to 11 cycles was performed with a sample-barcoded 5' primer and a J-beta primer mix. A unique molecular identifier was introduced onto each TCR beta cDNA molecule by a template-switch 5' adaptor carrying 12 random nucleotides. Each sample yielded at least 3 million CDR3-containing paired-end reads. All of the RNA was converted into first-strand cDNA using the Mint cDNA synthesis kit, with a TRBC-specific oligonucleotide serving as the primer. Following uracil-DNA glycosylase treatment, a first 18-cycle PCR with universal primers M1SS and BC2_uni_R was performed on all cDNA. In the original analysis: For normalization, 1 million high-quality reads were randomly selected from each sample, with every read carrying a distinct molecular identifier. Instead of being binned into consensus sequences, reads with shared molecular identifiers were discarded. MiTCR, with a Q25 quality threshold and the strictest error-elimination algorithm, was used for CDR3 identification, clonotype clustering and error correction. A nonparametric unseen species model with Euler transformation was used to estimate a lower bound on total TCR beta diversity. TCRdb trimmed public reads at Q25 via fastp, called clones via MiXCR and kept in-frame beta chains. Rows matching on CDR3 protein sequence are summarized as one entry with the most common DNA and genes. It is TCRdb's table, rather than the study itself, that gives the V and J calls and clone size. Present in this sample are some 1.5 million distinct CDR3 sequences, 42% of which were seen just once. Approximately 4% of the sample is in the top ten clones.

The CDR3 runs 15 amino acids, cysteine and phenylalanine included. Just the 45-base CDR3 DNA is kept, in frame starting at base 1. As encoded in the germline V gene, CDR1 is MDHEN while CDR2 is SYDVKM. V is clipped by 6 bases and J by 0 bases, and the sequence between their germline boundaries is 15 bases long. Study-wide findings and limitations: Bulk unsorted PBMC profiling prevented conclusive comparison of naive and antigen-experienced compartments. Donor CMV infection status was unknown, potentially confounding age-related changes in expanded clonotypes. The percentage of naive T cells measured by flow cytometry correlated strongly with observed TCR beta diversity. As age increased, observed TCR beta diversity per million T cells dropped in a roughly linear way, and a significant reduction was already evident by age 40. Estimates of total diversity based on one million sequenced T cells were considered lower bounds and underestimates. Compared with the aged group, the long-lived group had more naive CD4+ T cells, fewer expanded clones and increased TCR diversity, a pattern suggesting age selection.

This clonotype was seen a few times. Its antigen is not yet known. Base qualities are not recorded, but no much larger clone differs from it by a single base. The donors were under 40 Caucasian individuals from Russia, aged roughly 6 to 100 years, who were systemically healthy. Each donor gave about 9.8 milliliters of peripheral blood, drawn into EDTA-treated Vacutainer tubes. Ficoll-Paque density-gradient centrifugation was used to isolate PBMCs, with at least 6.5 million per sample. Total RNA was extracted from PBMCs with Trizol reagent, with at least 5.5 micrograms obtained per sample. For every donor, an aliquot of PBMCs went through flow cytometry to measure the percentages of naive CD45RAhigh/CD27high T cells.

The source is a young woman in good health. Recombination joined TRBV28 with TRBJ2-7, with the D gene too uncertain to name. Specimen: blood. The CDR3 reads CASSPGTMSSYEQYF. The DNA sequence is given as TGTGCCAGCAGCCCCGGCACCATGAGCTCCTACGAGCAGTACTTC.